The source of this T cell receptor beta chain is a study of T cell responses to AZD1222 COVID-19 vaccine. This CDR3 has 13 residues. Germline CDR1 is SGDLS and CDR2 is YYNGEE. V gave up 2 bases and J gave up 4 bases, with 8 bases separating them. The method was immunoSEQ multiplex PCR; TCRdb's version includes in-frame clones alone and lacks a portion of them. The table has 150,000 or so clones, about 89% seen once. V and J are TRBV9 and TRBJ2-3; the D is unclear. This sequence originates from an adult in good health. The sequences come from peripheral blood, collected on day 0 of AZD1222 vaccination. The CDR3 loop is CASSVRVPDTQYF. The CDR3, as DNA: TGTGCCAGCAGCGTTCGAGTCCCAGATACGCAGTATTTT.